This TCR beta chain was identified during a study of OX40 agonist ivuxolimab in advanced cancers. In germline, CDR1 is LNHDA, CDR2 SQIVND (reference sequence). V lost 6 bases, J lost 4 bases, and 12 bases lay in between. The CDR3 contains 13 residues. TCRdb's table, derived via immunoSEQ multiplex PCR, lists solely in-frame clones and lacks some. The data show more than 50,000 clones, 65% to 85% seen once. The sample holds a few counts of this clone. This receptor was identified in an adult with an advanced solid tumor such as melanoma, head and neck, liver or kidney cancer. V is TRBV19 and J is TRBJ1-2, with a possible D match to TRBD1 (5 bases). Sequences were derived from CD4+ or CD8+ T cells sorted from blood, sampled in a trial of the OX40 agonist ivuxolimab. CDR3 sequence (DNA): TGTGCCAGTAGCCCGAACAGGATCTATGGCTACACCTTC. Its translation is CASSPNRIYGYTF.